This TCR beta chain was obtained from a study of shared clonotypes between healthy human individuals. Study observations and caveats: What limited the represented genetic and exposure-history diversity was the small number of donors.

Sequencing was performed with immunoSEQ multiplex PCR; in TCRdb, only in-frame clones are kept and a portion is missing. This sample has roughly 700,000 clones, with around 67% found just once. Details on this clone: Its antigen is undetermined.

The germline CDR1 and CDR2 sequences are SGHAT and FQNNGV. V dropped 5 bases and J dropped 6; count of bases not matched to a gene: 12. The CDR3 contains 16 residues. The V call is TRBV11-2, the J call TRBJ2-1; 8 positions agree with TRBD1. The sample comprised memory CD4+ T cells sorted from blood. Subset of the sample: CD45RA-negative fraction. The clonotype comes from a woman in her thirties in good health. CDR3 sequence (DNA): TGTGCCAGCAGCCGGGATCCGGACAGGGACCCCAATGAGCAGTTCTTC. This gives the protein CASSRDPDRDPNEQFF. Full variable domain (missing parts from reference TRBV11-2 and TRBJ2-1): EAGVAQSPRYKIIEKRQSVAFWCNPISGHATLYWYQQILGQGPKLLIQFQNNGVVDDSQLPKDRFSAERLKGVDSTLKIQPAKLEDSAVYLCASSRDPDRDPNEQFFGPGTRLTVL.